This T cell receptor (beta chain) was sequenced in a study of blood T cells in healthy people across ages. This CDR3 comprises 16 residues. Germline CDR1 reads SGHTA; CDR2 reads FQGTGA. V was trimmed by 1 base and J by 5 bases, leaving 15 bases between them. A J-beta primer mix and a sample-barcoded 5' primer were used in a second PCR of about 6 to 12 cycles. Tagging of each cDNA molecule was performed by a template-switch adaptor with 12 random nucleotides. Via MiXCR, TCRdb re-called the 5' RACE reads, giving one row per CDR3 protein. The table includes 800,000 to 950,000 distinct CDR3 sequences, about 48% detected once. Extracted total RNA amounted to at least 5.5 micrograms for each sample. The study, taken as a whole, reports: Diversity of TCR beta per million T cells declined in a roughly linear way with age. Both higher diversity and more naive CD4+ cells marked long-lived donors when set against aged donors.

About this clonotype itself: Its antigen is as yet unknown.

The chain is built from TRBV7-3 and TRBJ2-1; D is possibly TRBD1 or TRBD2 (5 bases each). The sequence came from a young man in good health. The sample taken for sequencing was blood. The CDR3 DNA is TGTGCCAGCAGCTTAAGTACGGGGACCGCCCACAATGAGCAGTTCTTC. This codes for CASSLSTGTAHNEQFF.